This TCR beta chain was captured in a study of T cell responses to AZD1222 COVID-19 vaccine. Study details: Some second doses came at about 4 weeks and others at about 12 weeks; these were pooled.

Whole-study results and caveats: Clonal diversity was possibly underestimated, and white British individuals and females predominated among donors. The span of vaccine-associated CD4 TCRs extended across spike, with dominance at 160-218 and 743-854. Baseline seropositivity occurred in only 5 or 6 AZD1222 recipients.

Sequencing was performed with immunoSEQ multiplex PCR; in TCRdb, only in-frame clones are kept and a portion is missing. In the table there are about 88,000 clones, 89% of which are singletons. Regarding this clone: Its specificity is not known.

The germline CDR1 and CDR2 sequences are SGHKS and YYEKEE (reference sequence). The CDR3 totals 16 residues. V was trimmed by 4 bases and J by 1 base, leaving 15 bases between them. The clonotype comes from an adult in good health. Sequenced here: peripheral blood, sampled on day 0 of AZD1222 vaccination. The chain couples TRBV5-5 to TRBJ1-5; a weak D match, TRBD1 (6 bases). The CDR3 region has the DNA TGTGCCAGCAGCCCGCGTACAGGGAGAAGCAATCAGCCCCAGCATTTT. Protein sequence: CASSPRTGRSNQPQHF.